The 17 T cell receptor beta chains below all came from one sample that was sequenced in a study of cytomegalovirus exposure and HLA in healthy donors. Clones were read by immunoSEQ multiplex PCR, and TCRdb kept only the in-frame ones, dropping some. The sample holds under 140,000 clones, more than 70% seen once. Material: PBMCs. All receptors come from a woman between 18 and 29 years old in good health and CMV-seronegative.

This clone was counted between two and nine times. J is TRBJ1-5 and V is TRBV2; D is possibly TRBD1 (6 bases). Germline V gene data show CDR1 as SNHLY and CDR2 as FYNNEI. The V gene lost 6 bases and the J gene lost 6 bases, with 15 bases spanning the gap. CDR3 length equals 14 residues. The CDR3, as DNA: TGTGCCAGCAGCCCAGACAGGTCCCTTCAGCCCCAGCATTTT. Its translation: CASSPDRSLQPQHF.

Here the CDR3 reads CASSLGQGPTNEKLFF. The CDR3 nucleotides are TGCGCCAGCAGCTTGGGACAGGGTCCAACTAATGAAAAACTGTTTTTT. This chain uses TRBV5-1 with TRBJ1-4, with TRBD1 identical over 7 bases. Germline CDR1 SGHRS, CDR2 YFSETQ. The CDR3 consists of 16 residues. Losses at the gene ends were 0 bases for V and 0 bases for J; bases not matched to a gene: 2.

This clone was counted between two and nine times. The gene calls are TRBV5-1 and TRBJ2-7; 11 nucleotides match TRBD2. The CDR3 is 16 residues long. The V and J ends lost 2 bases and 4 bases, in that order; junction bases with no gene match: 8. Germline values: CDR1 SGHRS, CDR2 YFSETQ. CDR3 bases: TGCGCCAGCAGCTTTAGCGGGGGGGCAGGTCGGTACGAGCAGTACTTC. Translation: CASSFSGGAGRYEQYF.

The chain links TRBV11-2 to TRBJ2-7; possibly TRBD2 for D (6 bases). Germline V CDR1 and CDR2: SGHAT, FQNNGV. The CDR3 loop spans 13 amino acids. Trimming pared 6 bases from V and 2 bases from J, leaving 11 bases between. This CDR3 reads CASSPWGAYEQYF. The DNA for the CDR3 is TGTGCCAGCAGTCCGTGGGGGGCCTACGAGCAGTACTTC.

As regards this clone: The junction departs from germline at one end; a sequencing error may be responsible. J is TRBJ1-1 and V is TRBV15, with D hard to call. Germline V gene lookup returns CDR1 LNHNV and CDR2 YYDKDF (reference sequence). The CDR3 consists of 16 residues. The CDR3 DNA reads as TGTGCCACCAGCAGAGGGTCTGGTACCGGGAACAATGAAGCTTTCTTT. It codes for CATSRGSGTGNNEAFF.

The rearrangement uses TRBV18 and TRBJ2-7; D is uncertain. The germline CDR1 and CDR2 sequences are KGHSH and LQKENI. Trimming shortened V by 0 bases and J by 2 bases, and 8 bases separated the two germline ends. This CDR3 spans 14 amino acids. CDR3 DNA: TGTGCCAGCTCACCACCGCGGAGCACCTACGAGCAGTACTTC. Protein product: CASSPPRSTYEQYF.

This clone was seen once. This sequence joins TRBV29-1 and TRBJ2-3, with D unresolved. V lost 1 base to trimming and J lost 1 base, with 6 bases between them. The CDR3 contains 13 residues. Germline V gene data show CDR1 as SQVTM and CDR2 as ANQGSEA. CDR3 in amino acids: CSVEVAGTDTQYF. Written as DNA, the CDR3 is TGCAGCGTTGAAGTGGCAGGCACAGATACGCAGTATTTT.

V is TRBV7-9 and J is TRBJ2-1; TRBD2 matches at 11 bases. The CDR3 sequence is 17 residues long. Per the germline V gene, CDR1 is SEHNR and CDR2 is FQNEAQ (reference sequence). With 4 bases clipped from V and 7 bases from J, the junction kept 12 bases outside the gene matches. CDR3 in amino acids: CASSSLPGLADLNEQFF. The CDR3 DNA reads as TGTGCCAGCAGCTCCCTACCGGGACTAGCGGATCTTAATGAGCAGTTCTTC.

The V gene is TRBV4-2, the J gene TRBJ2-1, with a possible D match to TRBD1 (7 bases). Germline values: CDR1 LGHNA, CDR2 YNFKEQ. Trimming left V 8 bases short and J 4 bases short, with 12 bases between. The CDR3 runs 13 residues. Written as DNA, the CDR3 is TGTGCCAGCGGAGGGGGCTCTTACAATGAGCAGTTCTTC. This encodes CASGGGSYNEQFF.

The rearrangement uses TRBV5-1 and TRBJ1-2; no clear D gene. From germline, CDR1 is SGHRS and CDR2 YFSETQ. V lost 0 bases to trimming and J lost 6 bases, with 12 bases between them. The CDR3 sequence is 14 residues long. In DNA, the CDR3 is TGCGCCAGCAGCTTGGCCGGAGGGTCGGATGGCTACACCTTC. Translating it yields CASSLAGGSDGYTF.

The chain joins TRBV30 to TRBJ2-3; no clear D gene. Germline CDR1 and CDR2: GTSNPN and SVGIG (reference sequence). Trimming cost V 0 bases and J 4 bases, with 8 bases left between them. There are 13 residues in the CDR3. Here the CDR3 DNA reads TGTGCCTGGAGTGTACGTAGTCCAGATACGCAGTATTTT. It is translated as CAWSVRSPDTQYF. Looking up the rest from reference TRBV30 and TRBJ2-3 gives the full variable domain: SQTIHQWPATLVQPVGSPLSLECTVEGTSNPNLYWYRQAAGRGLQLLFYSVGIGQISSEVPQNLSASRPQDRQFILSSKKLLLSDSGFYLCAWSVRSPDTQYFGPGTRLTVL.

This chain links TRBV29-1 with TRBJ2-1, with D perhaps matching TRBD2 (5 bases). The V end lost 7 bases, the J end lost 5 bases, and 15 bases lay between the germline ends. The CDR3 is 13 amino acids. Germline CDR1 reads SQVTM; CDR2 reads ANQGSEA. The CDR3 is CSGTGILNNEQFF. The CDR3, as DNA: TGCAGCGGAACCGGGATCTTAAACAATGAGCAGTTCTTC.

V gene TRBV28 combines with J gene TRBJ1-1; no definite D call. This CDR3 is built from 13 residues. Deletions cut 3 bases from V and 5 bases from J, with 10 bases between. CDR1 is MDHEN, CDR2 SYDVKM, per germline. CDR3 DNA: TGTGCCAGCAGTTTGTTTCCGGGGACTGAAGCTTTCTTT. It specifies CASSLFPGTEAFF. Using reference TRBV28 and TRBJ1-1 for the parts outside the CDR3, the full variable domain is DVKVTQSSRYLVKRTGEKVFLECVQDMDHENMFWYRQDPGLGLRLIYFSYDVKMKEKGDIPEGYSVSREKKERFSLILESASTNQTSMYLCASSLFPGTEAFFGQGTRLTVV.

This chain links TRBV7-9 with TRBJ1-1, with unresolved D. V was pared by 1 base and J by 4 bases, with 10 bases between. The CDR3 runs to 14 residues. Germline CDR1 is SEHNR and CDR2 is FQNEAQ (reference sequence). For the CDR3, the DNA is TGTGCCAGCAGCTTAGGGTCAGTAAGCACTGAAGCTTTCTTT. Translated, it gives CASSLGSVSTEAFF.

As to this clone: Other DNA variants within this sample encode the same CDR3. The V and J genes are TRBV30 and TRBJ1-5; D might be TRBD1 (5 bases). Germline CDR1 reads GTSNPN; CDR2 reads SVGIG (reference sequence). The CDR3 contains 13 residues. V was cut by 1 base and J by 2 bases, with 6 bases left in between. DNA of the CDR3: TGTGCCTGGAGTGGGGGGGGCAATCAGCCCCAGCATTTT. Its translation is CAWSGGGNQPQHF.

J is TRBJ2-4 and V is TRBV7-3; 8 positions match TRBD1. CDR1 SGHTA and CDR2 FQGTGA come from the germline V gene. The CDR3 has 17 residues. V was pared by 5 bases and J by 2 bases, with 11 bases of the junction left unmatched. CDR3 residues: CASSPDRTGSPKNIQYF. CDR3 nucleotide sequence: TGTGCCAGCAGCCCAGACAGGACAGGGTCCCCCAAAAACATTCAGTACTTC.

V and J are TRBV7-8 and TRBJ2-5, with TRBD2 matching over 8 bases. Germline trimming cut 5 bases from V and 2 bases from J; bases unmatched to any gene: 7. Germline CDR1 and CDR2: SGHVS and FQNEAQ. The CDR3 is 15 amino acids. CDR3 residues: CASSPRRGAQETQYF. The CDR3 DNA follows: TGTGCCAGCAGCCCCCGGCGGGGGGCTCAAGAGACCCAGTACTTC.